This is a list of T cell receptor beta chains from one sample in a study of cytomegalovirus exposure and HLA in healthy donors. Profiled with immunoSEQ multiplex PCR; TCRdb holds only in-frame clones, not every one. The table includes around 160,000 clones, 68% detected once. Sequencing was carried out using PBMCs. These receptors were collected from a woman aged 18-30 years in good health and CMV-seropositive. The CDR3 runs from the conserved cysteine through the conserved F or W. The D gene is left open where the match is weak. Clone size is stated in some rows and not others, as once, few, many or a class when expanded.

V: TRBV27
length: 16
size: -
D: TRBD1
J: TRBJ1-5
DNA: TGTGCCAGCAGCCCGTTGGGGACAGGGCGGGACCAGCCCCAGCATTTT
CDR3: CASSPLGTGRDQPQHF

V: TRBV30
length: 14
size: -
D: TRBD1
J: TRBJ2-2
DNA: TGTGCCTGGCAAGGGGGCAGGGCCACCGGGGAGCTGTTTTTT
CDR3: CAWQGGRATGELFF

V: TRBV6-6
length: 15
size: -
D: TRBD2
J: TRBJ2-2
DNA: TGTGCCAGCAGTACGGGACTACTTAACACCGGGGAGCTGTTTTTT
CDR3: CASSTGLLNTGELFF

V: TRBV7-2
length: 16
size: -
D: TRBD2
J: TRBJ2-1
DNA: TGTGCCAGCAGCACCAGGGCTAGCGGGAGAGGAAATGAGCAGTTCTTC
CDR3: CASSTRASGRGNEQFF

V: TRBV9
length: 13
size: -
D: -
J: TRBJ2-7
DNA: TGTGCCAGCAGCACGGGGTCTCAACACGAGCAGTACTTC
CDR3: CASSTGSQHEQYF

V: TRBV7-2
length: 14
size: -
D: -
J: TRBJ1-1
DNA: TGTGCCAGCAGCTTTAGGTCCAATACAGGTGAAGCTTTCTTT
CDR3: CASSFRSNTGEAFF

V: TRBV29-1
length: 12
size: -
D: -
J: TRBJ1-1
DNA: TGCAGCGTTGATGACAGGAACACTGAAGCTTTCTTT
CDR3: CSVDDRNTEAFF

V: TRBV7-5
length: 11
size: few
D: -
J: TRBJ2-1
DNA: TGTGCCATGGGACTGGCTAATGAGCAGTTCTTC
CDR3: CAMGLANEQFF

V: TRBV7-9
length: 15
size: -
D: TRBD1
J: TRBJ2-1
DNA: TGTGCGAGCATGGGACAGCGAGCTTCCTACAATGAGCAGTTCTTC
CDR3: CASMGQRASYNEQFF

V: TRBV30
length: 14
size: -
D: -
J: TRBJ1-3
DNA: TGTGCCTGGAGCCACATCCCCTCTGGAAACACCATATATTTT
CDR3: CAWSHIPSGNTIYF